Each of the 13 T cell receptor beta chains below was sequenced from the same sample in a study of blood T cell repertoires in COVID-19. The repertoire was sequenced with immunoSEQ multiplex PCR; TCRdb's copy has only in-frame clones and lacks some. The sample lists about 130,000 clones; about 80% were seen once. Source material: peripheral blood. The receptors originated from a woman aged 45-59 years with acute or convalescent COVID-19.

Only one count was recorded for this clone. This chain joins TRBV18 and TRBJ1-2; a weak D match, TRBD1 (5 bases). CDR1 is KGHSH and CDR2 is LQKENI in the germline V gene. The germline V and J ends were trimmed by 6 bases and 5 bases, with 28 bases remaining between them. CDR3 size: 18 residues. The CDR3 bases are TGTGCCAGCTCCCCAGCACCCTCCGTGAGGACACTTTATTATGGCTACACCTTC. Translation: CASSPAPSVRTLYYGYTF.

The gene calls are TRBV18 and TRBJ1-1, with 7 bases fitting TRBD1. This CDR3 spans 14 amino acids. Germline assignment: CDR1 KGHSH and CDR2 LQKENI. V gave up 6 bases and J gave up 1 base; unmatched junction bases: 5. The CDR3 protein is CASSTQGTNTEAFF. The CDR3 DNA follows: TGTGCCAGCTCGACACAGGGGACGAACACTGAAGCTTTCTTT. The variable domain in full, with the rest retrieved from reference TRBV18 and TRBJ1-1, is NAGVMQNPRHLVRRRGQEARLRCSPMKGHSHVYWYRQLPEEGLKFMVYLQKENIIDESGMPKERFSAEFPKEGPSILRIQQVVRGDSAAYFCASSTQGTNTEAFFGQGTRLTVV.

The rearrangement links TRBV29-1 to TRBJ1-6; D perhaps matches TRBD1 (6 bases). This CDR3 comprises 12 residues. Germline-derived CDR1 and CDR2 are SQVTM and ANQGSEA. V lost 5 bases, J lost 10 bases, and 12 bases lay in between. The CDR3 coding sequence is TGCAGCGTTAGACAGGAAGGCTCACCCCTCCACTTT. Translated: CSVRQEGSPLHF.

This rearrangement joins TRBV11-2 to TRBJ2-3; 7 bases match TRBD2. V lost 0 bases and J lost 0; bases outside the gene matches: 9. The germline V gene encodes CDR1 SGHAT and CDR2 FQNNGV. CDR3 length: 18 residues. The CDR3 region is CASSLELGGVASTDTQYF. DNA of the CDR3: TGTGCCAGCAGCTTAGAGTTGGGGGGGGTAGCTAGCACAGATACGCAGTATTTT.

The chain carries TRBV2 and TRBJ1-3; possibly TRBD1 for D (5 bases). This CDR3 spans 13 amino acids. The germline V gene has CDR1 SNHLY and CDR2 FYNNEI. Trimming cost V 5 bases and J 5 bases, with 10 bases left between them. The CDR3: CASSRAGRNTIYF. The CDR3 coding sequence is TGTGCCAGCAGTAGGGCAGGGCGAAACACCATATATTTT.

The chain couples TRBV11-3 to TRBJ1-1; no clear D. The V end was cut by 4 bases, the J end by 5 bases, with 11 bases between. The CDR3 is made up of 13 amino acids. Germline CDR1 and CDR2: SGHNT and YENEEA. Written as DNA, the CDR3 is TGTGCCAGCAGCTATATGCCGGGGACTGAAGCTTTCTTT. Its protein is CASSYMPGTEAFF.

The V call is TRBV2, the J call TRBJ2-1, with 9 bases matching TRBD1. The CDR3 totals 15 residues. Germline CDR1 is SNHLY and CDR2 is FYNNEI. V lost 2 bases and J lost 9; bases outside the gene matches: 8. Written as DNA, the CDR3 is TGTGCCAGCAGTGAAAGGGGACAGGGTTATGTTGAGCAGTTCTTC. This sequence encodes CASSERGQGYVEQFF.

The chain links TRBV6-5 to TRBJ1-2; D might be TRBD1 (5 bases). Trimming removed 6 bases from V and 4 bases from J, with 6 bases in between. CDR3 length equals 11 residues. Per germline, CDR1 MNHEY and CDR2 SVGAGI. The CDR3 protein is CASRGLYGYTF. CDR3 sequence (DNA): TGTGCCAGCAGGGGGCTCTATGGCTACACCTTC.

V and J are TRBV6-2 or TRBV6-3 and TRBJ2-2, with TRBD2 matching over 13 bases. The CDR3 length is 17 residues. Looked up from germline, CDR1 is MNHEY and CDR2 is SVGEGT. The junction had 5 bases not matched to a gene; V was cut back by 2 bases and J by 5 bases. The CDR3 loop is CASSYQGLAGQTGELFF. The CDR3 region has the DNA TGTGCCAGCAGTTACCAGGGACTAGCGGGACAAACCGGGGAGCTGTTTTTT.

In this sample, this clone turned up once. The genes are TRBV19 and TRBJ1-2, with no clear D. V lost 5 bases to trimming and J lost 5 bases, with 15 bases between them. The CDR3 has 14 residues. CDR1 and CDR2 (germline): LNHDA, SQIVND (reference sequence). The CDR3 coding sequence is TGTGCCAGTAGTTTAGGCGGGCCCGGGTATGGCTACACCTTC. Translated: CASSLGGPGYGYTF.

The chain uses TRBV5-1 and TRBJ2-7; perhaps TRBD1 as D (5 bases). Deletions cut 4 bases from V and 2 bases from J, with 7 bases between. CDR1 is SGHRS and CDR2 is YFSETQ in the germline V gene. The CDR3 contains 12 residues. The CDR3 DNA sequence: TGCGCCAGCAGCAAGGACACCTACGAGCAGTACTTC. Translation gives CASSKDTYEQYF.

This chain uses TRBV18 with TRBJ2-1, with a possible D match to TRBD1 (6 bases). Germline-derived CDR1 and CDR2 are KGHSH and LQKENI. V lost 3 bases to trimming and J lost 6 bases, with 15 bases between them. The CDR3 has 15 amino acids. The CDR3 DNA follows: TGTGCCAGCTCACCGACAGGCTTCGGGCTCAATGAGCAGTTCTTC. Its translation: CASSPTGFGLNEQFF.

The V call is TRBV2, the J call TRBJ1-1; D is possibly TRBD1 (5 bases). The CDR3 runs 12 residues. V lost 4 bases, J lost 4 bases, and 7 bases lay in between. Germline CDR1 SNHLY, CDR2 FYNNEI. This CDR3 reads CASSGGGTEAFF. The DNA of the CDR3 is TGTGCCAGCAGTGGGGGGGGCACTGAAGCTTTCTTT.